The 5 T cell receptor beta chains listed next were all sequenced from one sample in a study of blood T cell repertoires in COVID-19. Sequencing used immunoSEQ multiplex PCR; TCRdb keeps in-frame clones, though not all of them. The sample yields 190,000 or so clones, around 85% seen once. The sequencing sample was made of PBMCs or T cells enriched from blood (not recorded which). These receptors were collected from a man aged 40-50 years who had recovered from COVID-19.

The chain is built from TRBV11-3 and TRBJ2-1; 10 bases are shared with TRBD2. Germline-derived CDR1 and CDR2 are SGHNT and YENEEA. The CDR3 is 14 amino acids. Trimming took 2 bases from V and 9 from J; bases not matched to a gene: 4. The CDR3 region has the DNA TGTGCCAGCAGCTTAACTAGCGGGATTATTGAGCAGTTCTTC. It translates to CASSLTSGIIEQFF.

The chain joins TRBV28 to TRBJ1-2; D perhaps matches TRBD1 (6 bases). This CDR3 is 16 amino acids long. The V gene lost 1 base and the J gene lost 2 bases, with 14 bases spanning the gap. Germline V lookup: CDR1 MDHEN, CDR2 SYDVKM. CDR3 nucleotide sequence: TGTGCCAGCAGTTTATCGACAGGAGTGATAAACTATGGCTACACCTTC. Its protein product is CASSLSTGVINYGYTF.

The J gene is TRBJ1-3, the V gene TRBV18; TRBD1 agrees at 8 bases. The length of the CDR3 is 16 residues. CDR1 is KGHSH, CDR2 LQKENI, per germline. V trimming: 3 bases; J trimming: 0 bases; junction bases outside the gene matches: 4. The CDR3 reads CASSPRTGTSGNTIYF. The CDR3 DNA follows: TGTGCCAGCTCACCCCGGACAGGGACCTCTGGAAACACCATATATTTT.

The rearrangement joins TRBV24-1 to TRBJ2-5; 8 bases line up with TRBD1. The V and J ends lost 7 bases and 5 bases, in that order; junction bases with no gene match: 5. The germline CDR1 and CDR2 sequences are KGHDR and SFDVKD. The CDR3 runs to 13 residues. The CDR3: CATRTGASETQYF. The CDR3 DNA follows: TGTGCCACCAGGACAGGGGCTTCGGAGACCCAGTACTTC.

V is TRBV30 and J is TRBJ1-6; D not resolved. Germline V lookup: CDR1 GTSNPN, CDR2 SVGIG (reference sequence). The CDR3 has 11 residues. V dropped 0 bases and J dropped 14 bases, with 8 bases sitting between them. The CDR3 region is CAWSVAWALHF. The CDR3 DNA is TGTGCCTGGAGTGTAGCGTGGGCCCTCCACTTT.